This is a list of T cell receptor beta chains from one sample in a study of CD8 T cells in ankylosing spondylitis. MiXCR, run by TCRdb on the 5' RACE reads, gives a single entry per CDR3 protein. This sample has a few hundred thousand distinct CDR3 sequences, with 10% found just once. Input material: blood, either unsorted or a sorted T cell fraction (not recorded which). The receptors were sampled from a male donor with ankylosing spondylitis or in good health (not recorded which). CDR3s include the opening cysteine and the closing phenylalanine or tryptophan. D genes are given only for firm matches. The size field is filled for only some rows; it gives once, few, many or a size class.

TGTGCCAGCAGTTATCAGCTCTCCTACGAGCAGTACTTC CASSYQLSYEQYF . TRBJ2-7 TRBV28 few
TGTGCCAGCAGGAACCAGGGCCAGACCCAGTACTTC CASRNQGQTQYF . TRBJ2-5 TRBV12-3/TRBV12-4 .
TGTGCCAGCAGCCCCCGCGAGGGTGTGGAGACCCAGTACTTC CASSPREGVETQYF . TRBJ2-5 TRBV9 .
TGTGCTAGCAGTACCGGGACAGGGGTGGCTGGGGCCAACGTCCTGACTTTC CASSTGTGVAGANVLTF TRBD1 TRBJ2-6 TRBV7-7 .
TGCAGTGCTAGAGACAGGCACCAAGAGACCCAGTACTTC CSARDRHQETQYF . TRBJ2-5 TRBV20-1 many
TGTGCCAGCAGTGGAAGCGGGGGCAGGGTGAATGAGCAGTTCTTC CASSGSGGRVNEQFF TRBD2 TRBJ2-1 TRBV28 many
TGTGCCAGCAGCACGGACAGGCTTAATGAGGGACTGTTTTTT CASSTDRLNEGLFF TRBD1 TRBJ1-4 TRBV7-9 .
TGTGCCAGCAGCTTGGACAGCGACATTCAGTACTTC CASSLDSDIQYF . TRBJ2-4 TRBV7-2 many
TGTGCCAGCAGTTCCTTATTCACTAGCGGGGCCCCAGAGACCCAGTACTTC CASSSLFTSGAPETQYF TRBD2 TRBJ2-5 TRBV6-5 .
TGTGCCAGCAGTTTATCTTGGGGAGCCAAAAACATTCAGTACTTC CASSLSWGAKNIQYF . TRBJ2-4 TRBV27 few
TGCGCCAGCAGCTTGCAGGGACTAGCCCAAGAGACCCAGTACTTC CASSLQGLAQETQYF TRBD2 TRBJ2-5 TRBV5-1 many